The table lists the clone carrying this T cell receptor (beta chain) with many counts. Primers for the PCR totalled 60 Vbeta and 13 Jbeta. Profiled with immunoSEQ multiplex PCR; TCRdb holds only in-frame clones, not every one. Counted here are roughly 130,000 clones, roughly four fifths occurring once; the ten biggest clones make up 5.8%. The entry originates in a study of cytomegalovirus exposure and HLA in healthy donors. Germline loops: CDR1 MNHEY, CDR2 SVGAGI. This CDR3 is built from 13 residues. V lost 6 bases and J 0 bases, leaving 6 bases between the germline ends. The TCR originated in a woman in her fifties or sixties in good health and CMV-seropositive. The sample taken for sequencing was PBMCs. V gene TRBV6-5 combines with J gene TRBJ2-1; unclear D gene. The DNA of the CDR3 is TGTGCCAGCAGACCAGGCTCCTACAATGAGCAGTTCTTC. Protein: CASRPGSYNEQFF.